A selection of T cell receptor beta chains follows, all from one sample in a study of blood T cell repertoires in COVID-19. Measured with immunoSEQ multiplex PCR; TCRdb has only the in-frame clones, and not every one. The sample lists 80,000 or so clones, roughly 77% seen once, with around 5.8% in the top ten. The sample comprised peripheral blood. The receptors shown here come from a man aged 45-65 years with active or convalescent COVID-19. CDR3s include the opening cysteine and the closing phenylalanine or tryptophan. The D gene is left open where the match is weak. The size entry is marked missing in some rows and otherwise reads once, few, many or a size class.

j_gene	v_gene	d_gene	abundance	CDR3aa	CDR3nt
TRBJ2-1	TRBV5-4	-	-	CASSLSDRLNEQFF	TGTGCCAGCAGCTTGTCCGACAGATTAAATGAGCAGTTCTTC
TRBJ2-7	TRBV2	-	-	CASSEASGGGYEQYF	TGTGCCAGCAGTGAAGCTTCAGGGGGAGGCTACGAGCAGTACTTC
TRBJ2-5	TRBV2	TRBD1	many	CASTDDRGETQYF	TGTGCCAGCACCGACGACAGGGGTGAGACCCAGTACTTC
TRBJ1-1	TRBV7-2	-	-	CASSWGGLMNTEAFF	TGTGCCAGCAGCTGGGGAGGGCTGATGAACACTGAAGCTTTCTTT
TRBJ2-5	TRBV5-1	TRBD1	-	CASRALSGQQETQYF	TGCGCCAGCCGAGCCCTTTCGGGACAGCAAGAGACCCAGTACTTC
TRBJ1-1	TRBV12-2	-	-	CASRLGSAEGRAEAFF	TGTGCAAGTCGCTTAGGGTCCGCCGAGGGGAGGGCTGAAGCTTTCTTT
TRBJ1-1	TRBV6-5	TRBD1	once	CATHNRGGRTEAFF	TGTGCCACCCACAACAGGGGTGGGAGGACTGAAGCTTTCTTT
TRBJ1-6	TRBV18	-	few	CASSPLGRGDSPLHF	TGTGCCAGCTCACCTCTCGGGAGGGGGGATTCACCCCTCCACTTT
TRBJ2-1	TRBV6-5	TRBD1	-	CATGGQEFYNEQFF	TGTGCCACCGGAGGACAGGAGTTCTACAATGAGCAGTTCTTC
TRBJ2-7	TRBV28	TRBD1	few	CASSISGQGNAYEQYF	TGTGCCAGCAGTATCTCGGGACAGGGGAATGCATACGAGCAGTACTTC
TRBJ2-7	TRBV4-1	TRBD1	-	CASSQEGNRGSGEQYF	TGCGCCAGCAGCCAAGAAGGTAACAGGGGGAGCGGCGAGCAGTACTTC
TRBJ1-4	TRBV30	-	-	CAWSSGEKLFF	TGTGCCTGGAGTAGCGGGGAAAAACTGTTTTTT
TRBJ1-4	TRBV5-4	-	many	CASSLGGQPGATNEKLFF	TGTGCCAGCAGCTTGGGAGGGCAACCAGGTGCAACTAATGAAAAACTGTTTTTT
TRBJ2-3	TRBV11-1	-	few	CASSPGGRTRTDTQYF	TGTGCCAGCAGCCCCGGGGGGCGTACCCGCACAGATACGCAGTATTTT
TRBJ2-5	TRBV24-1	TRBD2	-	CATSDSSSGGGETQYF	TGTGCCACCAGTGATTCTTCTAGCGGGGGGGGTGAGACCCAGTACTTC
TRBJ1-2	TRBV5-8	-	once	CASSGGTYGYTF	TGTGCCAGCAGCGGCGGCACCTATGGCTACACCTTC
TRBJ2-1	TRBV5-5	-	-	CASTLGGRSYNEQFF	TGTGCCAGCACCCTGGGGGGTCGCTCCTACAATGAGCAGTTCTTC
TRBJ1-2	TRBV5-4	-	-	CASSLLMDGYTF	TGTGCCAGCAGTCTTCTAATGGATGGCTACACCTTC
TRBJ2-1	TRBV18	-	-	CASSPTVVHEQFF	TGTGCCAGCTCACCAACGGTTGTCCATGAGCAGTTCTTC
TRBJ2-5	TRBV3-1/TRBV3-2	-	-	CASSRPRVAQETQYF	TGTGCCAGCAGCCGCCCCAGGGTAGCTCAAGAGACCCAGTACTTC
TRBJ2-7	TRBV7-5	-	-	CVRSLLGSGGPYEQYF	TGTGTCAGAAGCCTCCTTGGGAGCGGGGGGCCCTACGAGCAGTACTTC
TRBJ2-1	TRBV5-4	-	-	CASSLKQGVYEQFF	TGTGCCAGCAGCTTAAAACAGGGAGTCTATGAGCAGTTCTTC
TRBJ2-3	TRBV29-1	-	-	CSVEDYQGSSPLATQYF	TGCAGCGTTGAAGACTATCAGGGATCCTCCCCCCTCGCTACGCAGTATTTT
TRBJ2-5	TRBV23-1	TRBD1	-	CASPGTGGRETQYF	TGCGCCAGCCCCGGGACAGGGGGAAGAGAGACCCAGTACTTC
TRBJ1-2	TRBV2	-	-	CASVQESRNYGYTF	TGTGCCAGCGTTCAGGAATCAAGGAACTATGGCTACACCTTC
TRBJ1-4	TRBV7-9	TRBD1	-	CASSHPVRDRGTGEKLFF	TGTGCCAGCAGTCATCCCGTCCGGGACAGGGGGACGGGTGAAAAACTGTTTTTT
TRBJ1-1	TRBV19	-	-	CASSRRGILAEAFF	TGTGCCAGTAGTAGGCGGGGTATCCTCGCTGAAGCTTTCTTT
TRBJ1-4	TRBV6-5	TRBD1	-	CASSLATGPPRKLFF	TGTGCCAGCAGTCTGGCGACAGGGCCTCCCAGAAAACTGTTTTTT
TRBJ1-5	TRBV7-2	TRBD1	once	CASSLTGVMDQPQHF	TGTGCCAGCAGCTTGACAGGGGTGATGGATCAGCCCCAGCATTTT
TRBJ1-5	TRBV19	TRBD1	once	CASNGQGPYSNQPQHF	TGTGCCAGTAATGGACAGGGCCCATATAGCAATCAGCCCCAGCATTTT
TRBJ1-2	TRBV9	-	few	CASISDRLGYTF	TGTGCCAGCATCTCGGACAGATTGGGCTACACCTTC
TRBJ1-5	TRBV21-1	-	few	CASSTRHSGGGNQPQHF	TGTGCCAGCAGCACCCGCCACTCAGGGGGCGGCAATCAGCCCCAGCATTTT
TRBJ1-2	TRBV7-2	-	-	CASSLNVEGRGYTF	TGTGCCAGCAGCTTAAATGTTGAGGGCCGGGGCTACACCTTC
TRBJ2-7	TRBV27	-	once	CASTDGLAGEQYF	TGTGCCAGCACGGATGGGCTAGCCGGCGAGCAGTACTTC
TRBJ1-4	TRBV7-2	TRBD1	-	CASSRTGHNEKLFF	TGTGCCAGCAGCCGGACAGGGCATAATGAAAAACTGTTTTTT
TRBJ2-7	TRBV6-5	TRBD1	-	CASSVEKTGSHEQYF	TGTGCCAGCAGCGTCGAGAAGACAGGGAGTCACGAGCAGTACTTC
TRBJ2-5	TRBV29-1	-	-	CSVVQETQYF	TGCAGCGTCGTGCAAGAGACCCAGTACTTC
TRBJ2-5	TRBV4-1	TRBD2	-	CASSQLAGDSGTQYF	TGCGCCAGCAGCCAACTAGCGGGGGATTCGGGGACCCAGTACTTC
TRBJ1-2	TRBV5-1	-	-	CASSLGGKEGYTF	TGCGCCAGCAGCTTGGGCGGGAAAGAGGGCTACACCTTC
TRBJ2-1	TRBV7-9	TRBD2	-	CASSYWVGGLGKNEQFF	TGTGCCAGCAGCTACTGGGTCGGGGGGTTAGGTAAAAATGAGCAGTTCTTC
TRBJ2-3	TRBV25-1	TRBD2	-	CASSEAAGATANTDTQYF	TGTGCCAGCAGTGAAGCAGCGGGGGCCACCGCGAACACAGATACGCAGTATTTT
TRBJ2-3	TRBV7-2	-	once	CASSFSGSSTDTQYF	TGTGCCAGCAGCTTTAGCGGTTCTAGCACAGATACGCAGTATTTT